This T cell receptor (beta chain) was documented in a study of T cell responses to AZD1222 COVID-19 vaccine. Points from the study as a whole: Most donors were white British and more were female, and clonal diversity was possibly underestimated. Across spike, vaccine-associated CD4 TCRs were found, dominant at 160-218 and 743-854.

Turning to this clone: Its antigen is still unknown. An end of the junction does not agree with germline; a read error may underlie this.

TCRdb's table, derived via immunoSEQ multiplex PCR, lists solely in-frame clones and lacks some. There are 100,000 to 150,000 clones in the sample; about 90% occur only once, and 1.5% to 1.8% lies in the top ten. This TCR was sampled from an adult in good health. Sequencing used peripheral blood, obtained on day 0 of AZD1222 vaccination.

CDR3 nucleotide sequence: TGTGCCATCAGTGAGCGGGGCGGAACGGAAAAACTGTTCTTT. It encodes CAISERGGTEKLFF. This chain joins TRBV10-3 and TRBJ1-4; weak D call: TRBD1 (5 bases). CDR1 is ENHRY and CDR2 is SYGVKD in the germline V gene. CDR3 length equals 14 residues.